The 21 T cell receptor beta chains below all came from one sample that was sequenced in a study of technical replicates of blood from four donors. Clones were sequenced by immunoSEQ multiplex PCR, and TCRdb holds only the in-frame ones, with some missing. The top ten clones hold about 0.38% of a sample with around 83,000 clones, more than 85% of them seen once. The sample was T cells isolated from PBMCs. The receptor source for this set is a human donor in good health. Some clones in this sample may be carry-over from other donors' samples.

This chain joins TRBV6-5 and TRBJ1-1, with TRBD1 identical over 7 bases. CDR3 size: 14 residues. V trimming: 4 bases; J trimming: 4 bases; junction bases outside the gene matches: 6. Germline V gene sequence: CDR1 MNHEY, CDR2 SVGAGI. The CDR3 DNA follows: TGTGCCAGCAGTTCTACAGGGGAGAGCACTGAAGCTTTCTTT. Protein sequence: CASSSTGESTEAFF.

V usage is TRBV15 and J usage is TRBJ1-1; 7 bases are shared with TRBD1. The CDR3 is 11 residues long. V was pared by 4 bases and J by 11 bases, with 4 bases of the junction left unmatched. CDR1 is LNHNV and CDR2 is YYDKDF in the germline V gene (reference sequence). The CDR3 sequence: CATSKDRDAFF. The DNA for the CDR3 is TGTGCCACCAGCAAAGACAGGGATGCTTTCTTT.

V usage is TRBV6-5 and J usage is TRBJ2-1; tentatively, D is TRBD1 (5 bases). CDR3 length: 14 residues. Trimming removed 6 bases from V and 3 bases from J, with 12 bases in between. CDR1 and CDR2 (germline): MNHEY, SVGAGI. The CDR3: CASRYVDSYNEQFF. In DNA form, the CDR3 reads TGTGCCAGCAGGTACGTCGACAGCTACAATGAGCAGTTCTTC.

The chain employs TRBV25-1 and TRBJ1-2, with a possible D match to TRBD1 (5 bases). Germline V CDR1 and CDR2: MGHDK, SYGVNS. The V end lost 7 bases, the J end lost 0 bases, and 9 bases lay between the germline ends. The CDR3 runs to 13 residues. CDR3 protein: CASMDTSNYGYTF. CDR3 in DNA: TGTGCCAGCATGGACACCTCTAACTATGGCTACACCTTC.

V and J are TRBV28 and TRBJ2-2; 11 bases match TRBD2. Germline V gene lookup returns CDR1 MDHEN and CDR2 SYDVKM. CDR3 length: 17 residues. The ends lost 4 bases at V and 6 bases at J; junction bases unmatched: 10. The CDR3 sequence: CASSSAQGLADAGELFF. DNA for the CDR3: TGTGCCAGCAGTTCGGCTCAGGGACTAGCGGACGCCGGGGAGCTGTTTTTT.

This chain uses TRBV10-3 with TRBJ2-1; TRBD2 matches 12 bases. Unmatched junction bases numbered 4, after V lost 5 bases and J lost 8 bases. The CDR3 extends over 14 amino acids. Germline CDR1 reads ENHRY; CDR2 reads SYGVKD. CDR3 DNA sequence: TGTGCCATCAGTCCCGGACTAGCGGGACATGAGCAGTTCTTC. This gives the protein CAISPGLAGHEQFF.

The V gene is TRBV2, the J gene TRBJ1-2; TRBD1 agrees at 10 bases. The CDR3 is made up of 15 amino acids. Germline CDR1 SNHLY, CDR2 FYNNEI. J lost 8 bases, V lost 4 bases, and 10 bases had no gene match. CDR3 nucleotide sequence: TGTGCCAGCAGTGTTCCCGGGACAGGGGTTTTGGGCTACACCTTC. As protein: CASSVPGTGVLGYTF. The full variable domain, in which reference TRBV2 and TRBJ1-2 provide the parts outside the CDR3, is EPEVTQTPSHQVTQMGQEVILRCVPISNHLYFYWYRQILGQKVEFLVSFYNNEISEKSEIFDDQFSVERPDGSNFTLKIRSTKLEDSAMYFCASSVPGTGVLGYTFGSGTRLTVV.

The chain combines TRBV9 with TRBJ1-4, with D perhaps TRBD1 (5 bases). Trimming took off 2 bases at V and 3 bases at J, with 11 bases between the two ends. CDR3 size: 15 residues. Germline lookup yields CDR1 SGDLS and CDR2 YYNGEE. The CDR3 DNA reads as TGTGCCAGCAGCGTTGGCGGGGGAGCTAATGAAAAACTGTTTTTT. Translation gives CASSVGGGANEKLFF.

In its sample, this clone was seen many times. This chain joins TRBV6-4 and TRBJ2-1; 9 bases match TRBD2. The V and J ends lost 2 bases and 3 bases, in that order; junction bases with no gene match: 2. CDR3 size: 15 residues. CDR1 MRHNA and CDR2 SNTAGT come from the germline V gene. The CDR3, as DNA: TGTGCCAGCAGTGACAATAGCGGGAGCTACAATGAGCAGTTCTTC. As protein: CASSDNSGSYNEQFF.

This clone was observed once. The CDR3: CASSRTEGAGNTIYF. For the CDR3, the DNA is TGTGCCAGCAGCAGGACCGAGGGGGCTGGAAACACCATATATTTT. V gene TRBV7-2 combines with J gene TRBJ1-3; weak D call: TRBD1 (6 bases). The CDR3 spans 15 residues. Between the trimmed V and J ends, which lost 5 bases and 2 bases, there was a span of 13 bases. The germline V gene encodes CDR1 SGHTA and CDR2 FQGNSA.

V and J are TRBV6-5 and TRBJ2-2; D is unclear. Germline V gene sequence: CDR1 MNHEY, CDR2 SVGAGI. V lost 0 bases and J 9 bases, leaving 11 bases between the germline ends. This CDR3 region has 14 residues. CDR3 coding DNA: TGTGCCAGCAGTTACTCGAGACTTTTGAGGGAGCTGTTTTTT. Translation gives CASSYSRLLRELFF.

The rearrangement links TRBV18 to TRBJ1-4; no clear D gene. V shed 6 bases and J shed 3 bases, with 26 bases lying between them. Looked up from germline, CDR1 is KGHSH and CDR2 is LQKENI. The CDR3 covers 19 residues. The CDR3 protein is CASSPPLEDPGWANEKLFF. The CDR3 DNA reads TGTGCCAGCTCCCCCCCTCTTGAGGATCCGGGGTGGGCTAATGAAAAACTGTTTTTT. The whole variable domain, remainder taken from reference TRBV18 and TRBJ1-4, is NAGVMQNPRHLVRRRGQEARLRCSPMKGHSHVYWYRQLPEEGLKFMVYLQKENIIDESGMPKERFSAEFPKEGPSILRIQQVVRGDSAAYFCASSPPLEDPGWANEKLFFGSGTQLSVL.

As concerns this clone: The junction departs from the called germline gene at one end, perhaps through a read error. This chain connects TRBV29-1 to TRBJ2-4; maybe TRBD2 (5 bases). CDR1 is SQVTM, CDR2 ANQGSEA, per germline. This CDR3 is 13 amino acids long. DNA for the CDR3: TGCAGCGTTGAAAAGGGAGCCAAAAACATTCGGTACTTC. It is translated as CSVEKGAKNIRYF.

This rearrangement joins TRBV25-1 to TRBJ2-2, with a possible D match to TRBD2 (7 bases). Trimming shortened V by 6 bases and J by 6 bases, and 17 bases separated the two germline ends. The CDR3 runs to 15 residues. CDR1 and CDR2 from the germline V gene are MGHDK and SYGVNS. For the CDR3, the DNA is TGTGCCAGCAGCTCGAGGGGGGGTTCGGCCGGGGAGCTGTTTTTT. Encoded protein: CASSSRGGSAGELFF.

V and J are TRBV9 and TRBJ1-2, with 9 bases matching TRBD1. With 3 bases clipped from V and 1 base from J, the junction kept 10 bases outside the gene matches. This CDR3 has 17 amino acids. Germline V gene data show CDR1 as SGDLS and CDR2 as YYNGEE. CDR3 coding DNA: TGTGCCAGCAGCGGAATCCGGGACAGGGAATTTAACTATGGCTACACCTTC. Its protein is CASSGIRDREFNYGYTF.

The CDR3 reads CASSLWGQGDEAFF. The CDR3, as DNA: TGTGCCAGCAGTTTGTGGGGACAGGGGGATGAAGCTTTCTTT. This chain links TRBV28 with TRBJ1-1; 11 bases are shared with TRBD1. This CDR3 comprises 14 residues. V lost 3 bases and J lost 7; bases outside the gene matches: 4. The germline V gene has CDR1 MDHEN and CDR2 SYDVKM.

V usage is TRBV30 and J usage is TRBJ1-1, with a tentative D call TRBD1 (5 bases). This CDR3 has 12 residues. Germline V CDR1 and CDR2: GTSNPN, SVGIG (reference sequence). The V and J ends lost 2 bases and 8 bases respectively, with 12 bases between them. The CDR3 DNA sequence: TGTGCCTGGAGTTCCTCAGGGCCCGAAGCTTTCTTT. Its translation is CAWSSSGPEAFF. Looking up the rest from reference TRBV30 and TRBJ1-1 gives the full variable domain: SQTIHQWPATLVQPVGSPLSLECTVEGTSNPNLYWYRQAAGRGLQLLFYSVGIGQISSEVPQNLSASRPQDRQFILSSKKLLLSDSGFYLCAWSSSGPEAFFGQGTRLTVV.

The chain employs TRBV19 and TRBJ1-5, with TRBD1 matching 7 bases. The junction had 4 bases not matched to a gene; V was cut back by 1 base and J by 4 bases. CDR1 LNHDA and CDR2 SQIVND come from the germline V gene (reference sequence). CDR3 length: 15 amino acids. The CDR3 is CASSIGGGGNQPQHF. CDR3 DNA: TGTGCCAGTAGTATAGGAGGGGGCGGGAATCAGCCCCAGCATTTT.

The chain uses TRBV27 and TRBJ2-5, with 7 positions matching TRBD1. Germline CDR1 is MNHEY and CDR2 is SMNVEV (reference sequence). The CDR3 is 16 amino acids. J gave up 4 bases and V 5 bases, and 13 bases lay outside the gene matches. The DNA for the CDR3 is TGTGCCAGCAGTCCCCGCTATACAGGGGTTCGAGAGACCCAGTACTTC. It yields the protein CASSPRYTGVRETQYF.

The CDR3 bases are TGCGCCAGCAGCCAAGATCAGCTAGGGAGACTCCTCTCGAACGAGCAGTACTTC. This encodes CASSQDQLGRLLSNEQYF. This chain connects TRBV4-1 to TRBJ2-7; D perhaps matches TRBD2 (5 bases). The CDR3 loop spans 18 amino acids. V dropped 0 bases and J dropped 5 bases, with 23 bases sitting between them. Germline V gene data show CDR1 as MGHRA and CDR2 as YSYEKL.

This chain links TRBV6-1 with TRBJ2-7; 10 nucleotides align to TRBD2. CDR1 and CDR2 from the germline V gene are MNHNS and SASEGT. The CDR3 runs to 14 residues. V trimming: 5 bases; J trimming: 2 bases; junction bases outside the gene matches: 3. The CDR3 bases are TGTGCCAGCAGTTTAGCGGGGGGAGCCTACGAGCAGTACTTC. Translation gives CASSLAGGAYEQYF.